This TCR beta chain was documented in a study of cytomegalovirus exposure and HLA in healthy donors. Overall study results and limits: While the bulk of TCR sequences proved rare, some public TCRs turned up in many donors. An assumption of roughly uniform sequencing depth across donors underlay the presence/absence analyses. Data from an earlier analysis indicated that most TCR beta V segments were productive either about 90% or about 30% of the time.

With regard to this clone: What it binds is not known.

It was with 60 Vbeta and 13 Jbeta primers that the PCR ran. Assay: immunoSEQ multiplex PCR; the TCRdb copy retains only in-frame clones and omits some. The table has about 65,000 clones, around 73% seen once. J gave up 7 bases and V 2 bases, and 14 bases lay outside the gene matches. The CDR3 spans 18 residues. CDR1 SNHLY and CDR2 FYNNEI come from the germline V gene. The chain has TRBV2 and TRBJ2-1, with 10 bases aligning to TRBD2. Sequenced: PBMCs. The origin of this receptor is a girl aged 5-17 years in good health and CMV-seropositive. The CDR3 DNA follows: TGTGCCAGCAGTGAAAGGGTAGCGGGAGGTAGCTCGAGGAATGAGCAGTTCTTC. Translation: CASSERVAGGSSRNEQFF.